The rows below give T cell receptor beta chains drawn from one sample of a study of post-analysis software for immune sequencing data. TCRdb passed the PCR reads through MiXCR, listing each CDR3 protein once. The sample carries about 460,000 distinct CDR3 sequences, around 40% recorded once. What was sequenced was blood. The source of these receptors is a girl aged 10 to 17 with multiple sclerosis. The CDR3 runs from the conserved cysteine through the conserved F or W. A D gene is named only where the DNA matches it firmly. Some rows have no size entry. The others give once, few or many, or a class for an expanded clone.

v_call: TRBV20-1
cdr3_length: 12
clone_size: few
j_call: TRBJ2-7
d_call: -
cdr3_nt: TGCAGTGCTAGGATTACAGGCTACGAGCAGTACTTC
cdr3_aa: CSARITGYEQYF

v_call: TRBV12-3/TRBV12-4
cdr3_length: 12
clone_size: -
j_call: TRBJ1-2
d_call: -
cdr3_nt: TGTGCCAGCAGCCCCGGGGAAGGCGGCTACACCTTC
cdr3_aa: CASSPGEGGYTF

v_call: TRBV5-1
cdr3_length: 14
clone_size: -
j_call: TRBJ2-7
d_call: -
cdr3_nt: TGCGCCAGCAGCCTTAGGACAGTCTACAATGAGCAGTACTTC
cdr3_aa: CASSLRTVYNEQYF

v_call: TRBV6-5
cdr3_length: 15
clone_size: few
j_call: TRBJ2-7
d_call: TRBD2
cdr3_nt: TGTGCCAGCAAGCCGGGACTAGCGGGAGACTACGAGCAGTACTTC
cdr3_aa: CASKPGLAGDYEQYF

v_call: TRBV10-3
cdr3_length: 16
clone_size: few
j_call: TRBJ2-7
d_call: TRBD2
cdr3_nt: TGTGCCATCAGAGAGACTAGCGGGAGAGGCTCCTACGAGCAGTACTTC
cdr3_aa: CAIRETSGRGSYEQYF

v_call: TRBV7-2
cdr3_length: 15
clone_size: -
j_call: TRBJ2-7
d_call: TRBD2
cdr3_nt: TGTGCCAGCAGACTAGCGGGGGGCTCCTACAATGAGCAGTACTTC
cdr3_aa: CASRLAGGSYNEQYF

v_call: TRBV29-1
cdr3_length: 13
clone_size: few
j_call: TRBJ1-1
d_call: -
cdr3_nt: TGCAGTGTTGCCTCTGAAATGAACACTGAAGCTTTCTTT
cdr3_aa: CSVASEMNTEAFF

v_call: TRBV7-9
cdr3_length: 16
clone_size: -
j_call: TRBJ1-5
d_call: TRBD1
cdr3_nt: TGTGCCAGCAGTATTGGACAGGATGATTACAGTCAGCCCCAGCATTTT
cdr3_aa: CASSIGQDDYSQPQHF

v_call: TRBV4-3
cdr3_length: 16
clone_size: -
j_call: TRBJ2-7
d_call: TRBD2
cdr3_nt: TGCACCAGCAGCCAAATTACTAGCGGGAGGGCCTACGAGCAGTACTTC
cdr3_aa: CTSSQITSGRAYEQYF

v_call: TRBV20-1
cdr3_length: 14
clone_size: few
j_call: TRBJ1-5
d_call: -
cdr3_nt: TGCAGTGCTAGATCACGAGAGGTTCGTCAGCCCCAGCATTTT
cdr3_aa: CSARSREVRQPQHF

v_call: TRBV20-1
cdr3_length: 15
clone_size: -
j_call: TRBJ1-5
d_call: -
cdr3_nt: TGCAGTGCTAGACACACAGGGATTAGCAATCAGCCCCAGCATTTT
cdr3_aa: CSARHTGISNQPQHF

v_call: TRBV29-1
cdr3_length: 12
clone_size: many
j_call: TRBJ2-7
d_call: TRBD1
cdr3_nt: TGCAGCGTGGGACAGGGGAACTACGAGCAGTACTTC
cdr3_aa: CSVGQGNYEQYF

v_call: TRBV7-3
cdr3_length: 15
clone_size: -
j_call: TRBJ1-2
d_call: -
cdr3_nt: TGTGCCAGCAGCCCAGGTCCAGGGGTGGACTATGGCTACACCTTC
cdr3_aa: CASSPGPGVDYGYTF

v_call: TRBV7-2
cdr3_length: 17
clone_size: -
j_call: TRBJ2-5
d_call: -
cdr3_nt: TGTGCCAGCAGCCCAGGTCCGGTTTGGCGGGGCCAAGAGACCCAGTACTTC
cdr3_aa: CASSPGPVWRGQETQYF

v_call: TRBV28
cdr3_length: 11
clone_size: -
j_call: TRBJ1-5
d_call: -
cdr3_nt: TGTGCCAGCGGGGTGCGGCAGCCCCAGCATTTT
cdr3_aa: CASGVRQPQHF

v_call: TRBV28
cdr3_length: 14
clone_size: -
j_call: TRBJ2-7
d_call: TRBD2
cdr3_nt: TGTGCCAGCAGTCCGGGACTACATAACTACGAGCAGTACTTC
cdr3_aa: CASSPGLHNYEQYF

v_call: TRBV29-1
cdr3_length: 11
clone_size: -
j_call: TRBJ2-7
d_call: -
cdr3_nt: TGCAGCGTTGGGCGTTACAATGAGCAGTACTTC
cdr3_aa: CSVGRYNEQYF

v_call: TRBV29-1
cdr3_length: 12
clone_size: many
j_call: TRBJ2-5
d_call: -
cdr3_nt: TGCAGCGTGGAGACAGGTGTCGAGACCCAGTACTTC
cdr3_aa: CSVETGVETQYF

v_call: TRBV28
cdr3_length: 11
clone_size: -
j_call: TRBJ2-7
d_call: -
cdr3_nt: TGTGCCAGCAGTTCGGAGTACGAGCAGTACTTC
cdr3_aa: CASSSEYEQYF

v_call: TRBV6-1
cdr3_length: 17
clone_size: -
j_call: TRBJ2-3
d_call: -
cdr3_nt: TGTGCCAGCACGACGACTGGCCCGCACAGGGACACAGATACGCAGTATTTT
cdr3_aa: CASTTTGPHRDTDTQYF

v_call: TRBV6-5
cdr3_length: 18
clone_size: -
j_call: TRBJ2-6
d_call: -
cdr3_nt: TGTGCCAGCAGTTACGACCGGGACTGGCTAGGGGGGGCCAACGTCCTGACTTTC
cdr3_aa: CASSYDRDWLGGANVLTF

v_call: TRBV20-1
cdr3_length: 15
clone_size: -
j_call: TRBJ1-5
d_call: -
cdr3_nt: TGCAGTGCCTTGGGGCCGGGAATAACCAATCAGCCCCAGCATTTT
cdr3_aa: CSALGPGITNQPQHF

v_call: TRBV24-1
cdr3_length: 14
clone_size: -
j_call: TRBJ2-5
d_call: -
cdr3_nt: TGTGCCACCAGTGATCCGGGCAGGGCTCAGGAGCAGTACTTC
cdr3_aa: CATSDPGRAQEQYF

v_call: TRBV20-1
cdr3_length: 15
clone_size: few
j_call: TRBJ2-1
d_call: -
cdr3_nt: TGCAGTGCTAGTAGTCCCGGGACACCAAACAATGAGCAGTTCTTC
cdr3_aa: CSASSPGTPNNEQFF

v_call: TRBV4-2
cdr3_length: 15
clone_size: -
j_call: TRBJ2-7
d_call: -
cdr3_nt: TGTGCCAGCAGCCAATCGTTTACGGGGGTTCTGGAGCAGTACTTC
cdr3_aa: CASSQSFTGVLEQYF

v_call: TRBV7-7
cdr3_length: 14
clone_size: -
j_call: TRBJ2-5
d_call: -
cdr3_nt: TGTGCTAGCAGCCCCGATAGACTAGGAGAGACCCAGTACTTC
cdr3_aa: CASSPDRLGETQYF

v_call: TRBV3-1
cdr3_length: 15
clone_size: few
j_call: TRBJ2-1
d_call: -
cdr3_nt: TGTGCCAGCAGCCAAGATACACGGACAGACAATGAGCAGTTCTTC
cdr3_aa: CASSQDTRTDNEQFF

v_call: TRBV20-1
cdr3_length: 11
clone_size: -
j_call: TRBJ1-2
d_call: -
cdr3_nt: TGCAGTGCTAGATCGGGAGCAGGCTACACCTTC
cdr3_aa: CSARSGAGYTF

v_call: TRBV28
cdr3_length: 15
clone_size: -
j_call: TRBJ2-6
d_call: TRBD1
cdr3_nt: TGTGCCAGCACCCAAGGGGGCTCCGGGGCCAACATCCTGACTTTC
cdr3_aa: CASTQGGSGANILTF

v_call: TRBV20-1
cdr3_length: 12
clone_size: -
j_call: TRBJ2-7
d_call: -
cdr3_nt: TGCAGTGCCGCTGGGGGCCCCCACGAGCAGTACTTC
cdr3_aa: CSAAGGPHEQYF

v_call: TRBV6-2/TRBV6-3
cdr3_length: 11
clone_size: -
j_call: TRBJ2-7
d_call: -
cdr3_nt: TGTGCCAGCAGGGAGAGTTACGAGCAGTACTTC
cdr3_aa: CASRESYEQYF

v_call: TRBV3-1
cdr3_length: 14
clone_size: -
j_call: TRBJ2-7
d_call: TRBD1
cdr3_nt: TGTGCCAGCAGCCAAGCTACAGGGGAGTACGAGCAGTACTTC
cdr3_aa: CASSQATGEYEQYF

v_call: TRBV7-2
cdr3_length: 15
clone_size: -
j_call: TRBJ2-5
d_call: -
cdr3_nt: TGTGCCAGCAGCTTAGCCGGGCTTACCAAAGAGACCCAGTACTTC
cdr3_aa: CASSLAGLTKETQYF

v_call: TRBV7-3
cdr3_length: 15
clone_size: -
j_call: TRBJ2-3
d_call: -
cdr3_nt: TGTGCCAGCAGCTTAACGGCTAACGGCCCAGATACGCAGTATTTT
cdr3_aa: CASSLTANGPDTQYF